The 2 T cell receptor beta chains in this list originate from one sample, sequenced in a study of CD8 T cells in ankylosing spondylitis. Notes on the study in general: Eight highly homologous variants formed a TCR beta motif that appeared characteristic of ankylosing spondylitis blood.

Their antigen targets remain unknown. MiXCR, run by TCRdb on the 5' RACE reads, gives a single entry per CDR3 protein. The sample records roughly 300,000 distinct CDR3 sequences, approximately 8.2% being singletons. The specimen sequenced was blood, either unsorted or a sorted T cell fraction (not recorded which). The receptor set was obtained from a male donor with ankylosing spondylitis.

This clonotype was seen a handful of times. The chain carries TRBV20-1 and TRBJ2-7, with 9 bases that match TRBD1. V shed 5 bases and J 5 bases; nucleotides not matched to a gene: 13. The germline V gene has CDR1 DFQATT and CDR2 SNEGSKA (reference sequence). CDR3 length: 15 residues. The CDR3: CSAFDGGQGRHEQYF. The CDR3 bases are TGCAGTGCTTTCGACGGGGGACAGGGTCGCCACGAGCAGTACTTC.

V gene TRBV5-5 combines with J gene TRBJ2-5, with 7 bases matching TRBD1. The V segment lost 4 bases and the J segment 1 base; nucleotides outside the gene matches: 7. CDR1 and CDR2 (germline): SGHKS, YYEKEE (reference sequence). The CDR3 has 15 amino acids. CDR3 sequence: CASSSTGAVQETQYF. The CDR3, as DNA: TGTGCCAGCAGCAGCACAGGGGCCGTCCAAGAGACCCAGTACTTC.